This T cell receptor beta chain was retrieved from a study of shared clonotypes between healthy human individuals. Per the authors' pipeline: Owing to the provision of junction-only sequences devoid of quality scores by immunoSEQ, filtering differed. This table comes from immunoSEQ multiplex PCR, and its TCRdb copy is limited to in-frame clones, with some not included. The V and J calls and clone size come from that table; D and trimming were worked out from the DNA. The table has about 1.5 million clones, 95% to 97% seen once. The ends were cut back, 7 bases at V and 8 bases at J, with 18 bases in the middle. Germline V gene data show CDR1 as MNHEY and CDR2 as SVGAGI. The CDR3 covers 14 residues. Subsets obtained from CD4+ cells comprised CD45RA+ naive and CD45RA-negative memory cells.

The chain combines TRBV6-5 with TRBJ2-1; D is tentatively TRBD1 or TRBD2 (6 bases each). The clonotype originates from a man aged 25 to 45 in good health. The sample comprised naive CD4+ T cells sorted from blood. Sample subset: CD45RA+ positively selected. CDR3 region: CASIGRGRGYEQFF. The CDR3 nucleotides are TGTGCCAGCATCGGCAGGGGCCGGGGGTATGAGCAGTTCTTC.